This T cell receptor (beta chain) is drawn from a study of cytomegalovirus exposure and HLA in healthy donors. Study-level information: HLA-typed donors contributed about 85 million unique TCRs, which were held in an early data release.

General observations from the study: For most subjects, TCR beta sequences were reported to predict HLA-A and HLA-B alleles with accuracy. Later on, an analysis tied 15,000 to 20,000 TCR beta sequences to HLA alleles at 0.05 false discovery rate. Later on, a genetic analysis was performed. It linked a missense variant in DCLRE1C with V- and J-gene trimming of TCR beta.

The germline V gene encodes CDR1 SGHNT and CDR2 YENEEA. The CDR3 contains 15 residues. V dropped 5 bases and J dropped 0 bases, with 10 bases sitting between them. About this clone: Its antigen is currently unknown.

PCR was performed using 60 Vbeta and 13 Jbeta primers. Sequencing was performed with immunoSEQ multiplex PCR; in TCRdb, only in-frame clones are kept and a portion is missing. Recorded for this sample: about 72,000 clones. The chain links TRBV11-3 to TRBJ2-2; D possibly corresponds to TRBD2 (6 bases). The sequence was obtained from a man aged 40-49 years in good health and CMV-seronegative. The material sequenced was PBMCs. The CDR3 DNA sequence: TGTGCCAGCAGCCCGCGACTAGCGAACACCGGGGAGCTGTTTTTT. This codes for CASSPRLANTGELFF.